These T cell receptor beta chains were read from a single sample in a study of lymphopenia after photon versus proton radiotherapy. Repertoires were generated with immunoSEQ multiplex PCR, while TCRdb's copy carries only in-frame clones and drops some. The data contain tens of thousands of clones, around four fifths of them singletons. Source: peripheral blood, taken from a patient treated with proton-based radiotherapy. The source of these receptors is a man aged 55 to 70 with pancreatic cancer. Both conserved end residues are part of each CDR3. D genes are given only for firm matches. Not all rows give a size; the values are once, few, many and, for expanded clones, a class.

TRBJ2-1	TRBV5-1	-	-	CASSFRTVESSYNEQFF	TGCGCCAGCAGCTTCAGGACTGTTGAGAGCTCCTACAATGAGCAGTTCTTC
TRBJ1-5	TRBV28	-	TRBD1	CASRTGTHYQPQHF	TGTGCCAGCAGGACAGGGACACACTATCAGCCCCAGCATTTT
TRBJ2-1	TRBV14	-	TRBD2	CASSQALAFGGEQFF	TGTGCCAGCAGCCAAGCACTAGCGTTCGGGGGTGAGCAGTTCTTC
TRBJ2-3	TRBV11-2	-	TRBD1	CASSLRDRGPDTQYF	TGTGCCAGCAGCCTCCGGGACAGGGGCCCAGATACGCAGTATTTT
TRBJ1-3	TRBV28	-	TRBD1	CASTKQGDYSGNTIYF	TGTGCCAGCACTAAACAGGGGGATTACTCTGGAAACACCATATATTTT
TRBJ1-5	TRBV7-8	-	-	CASSLYVGIGSNQPQHF	TGTGCCAGCAGCTTATATGTCGGTATAGGGTCCAATCAGCCCCAGCATTTT
TRBJ2-3	TRBV7-2	-	-	CASSLGVLRQGGDTQYF	TGTGCCAGCAGCTTAGGTGTTTTGCGGCAGGGGGGAGATACGCAGTATTTT
TRBJ2-5	TRBV7-2	-	-	CASSLGSGYLETQYF	TGTGCCAGCAGCTTAGGCAGCGGCTATCTTGAGACCCAGTACTTC
TRBJ1-6	TRBV10-2	-	-	CASSRRINSPLHF	TGCGCCAGCAGTCGCCGGATTAATTCACCCCTCCACTTT
TRBJ2-7	TRBV28	-	-	CASRTTGLLYEQYF	TGTGCCAGCAGAACGACAGGACTTCTTTACGAGCAGTACTTC
TRBJ1-1	TRBV6-5	once	-	CASRLDRVNTEAFF	TGTGCCAGCAGACTGGACAGAGTGAACACTGAAGCTTTCTTT
TRBJ2-4	TRBV28	-	-	CASSSPVAKNIQYF	TGTGCCAGCAGTTCCCCGGTAGCCAAAAACATTCAGTACTTC
TRBJ2-1	TRBV21-1	-	-	CASSKGPDLGDNEQFF	TGTGCCAGCAGCAAAGGGCCGGACCTTGGGGACAATGAGCAGTTCTTC
TRBJ1-5	TRBV28	-	-	CASSLIRGNQPQHF	TGTGCCAGCAGTTTAATCCGGGGGAATCAGCCCCAGCATTTT
TRBJ1-2	TRBV30	-	-	CAWSVYGAGANYGYTF	TGTGCCTGGAGTGTGTACGGGGCGGGAGCTAACTATGGCTACACCTTC
TRBJ1-1	TRBV9	few	TRBD1	CASSQGVGEAFF	TGTGCCAGCAGCCAGGGGGTGGGTGAAGCTTTCTTT
TRBJ1-3	TRBV28	few	TRBD1	CASSLGTGRYTIYF	TGTGCCAGCAGCTTAGGGACAGGGCGTTACACCATATATTTT
TRBJ2-1	TRBV7-3	-	-	CASSTRGNNEQFF	TGTGCCAGCAGCACCCGAGGGAACAATGAGCAGTTCTTC
TRBJ2-7	TRBV11-2	few	-	CASSLAQTGLGYEQYF	TGTGCCAGCAGCTTAGCCCAAACAGGGCTGGGCTACGAGCAGTACTTC
TRBJ1-5	TRBV6-1	-	-	CASSEASGQPQHF	TGTGCCAGCAGTGAAGCGTCAGGGCAGCCCCAGCATTTT
TRBJ1-2	TRBV7-2	once	-	CASTLSPNYGYTF	TGTGCCAGCACTCTATCCCCCAACTATGGCTACACCTTC
TRBJ2-3	TRBV19	-	-	CASSNHPGPSADTQYF	TGTGCCAGTAGTAACCACCCCGGACCGTCGGCAGATACGCAGTATTTT
TRBJ1-2	TRBV15	-	-	CATSRDGGTYGYTF	TGTGCCACCAGCAGAGATGGAGGGACCTATGGCTACACCTTC
TRBJ1-2	TRBV7-2	-	-	CASSLGISGSRGYTF	TGTGCCAGCAGCTTAGGGATTTCGGGCAGCCGGGGCTACACCTTC
TRBJ2-7	TRBV10-3	few	-	CAISEIRTAKAYEQYF	TGTGCCATCAGTGAGATCCGGACGGCAAAAGCCTACGAGCAGTACTTC
TRBJ2-1	TRBV7-2	-	TRBD2	CASSSPTGLAERNEQFF	TGTGCCAGCAGCTCCCCTACGGGACTAGCGGAGAGGAATGAGCAGTTCTTC
TRBJ1-1	TRBV6-5	-	TRBD1	CASRADRVRTEAFF	TGTGCCAGCAGGGCCGACAGGGTCAGGACTGAAGCTTTCTTT
TRBJ2-1	TRBV30	-	TRBD1	CAWTTDRGPTLFF	TGTGCCTGGACAACGGACAGGGGACCCACCCTGTTCTTC
TRBJ2-3	TRBV6-5	-	TRBD2	CASSSRTSGMTDTQYF	TGTGCCAGCAGTTCGAGGACTAGCGGGATGACAGATACGCAGTATTTT
TRBJ2-5	TRBV5-6	few	TRBD1	CASSQDRGLQETQYF	TGTGCCAGCAGCCAGGACAGGGGCCTCCAAGAGACCCAGTACTTC
TRBJ1-1	TRBV28	-	-	CASSLRRPKNTEAFF	TGTGCCAGCAGTCTACGACGACCAAAGAACACTGAAGCTTTCTTT
TRBJ1-5	TRBV6-1	-	TRBD1	CASSEGQTFNQPQHF	TGTGCCAGCAGTGAGGGACAGACCTTTAATCAGCCCCAGCATTTT
TRBJ1-3	TRBV4-3	-	-	CASSQAPLGSSGNTIYF	TGCGCCAGCAGCCAAGCTCCTTTGGGGAGCTCTGGAAACACCATATATTTT
TRBJ2-4	TRBV11-2	-	-	CASSLDLQGSNIQYF	TGTGCCAGCAGCTTAGATTTACAAGGTTCAAACATTCAGTACTTC
TRBJ2-3	TRBV4-1	few	-	CASSHTLARAGSTDTQYF	TGCGCCAGCAGCCATACCCTAGCGCGGGCAGGGAGCACAGATACGCAGTATTTT
TRBJ2-2	TRBV6-6	-	-	CASILHEGIGELFF	TGTGCCAGCATCCTACACGAAGGAATCGGGGAGCTGTTTTTT
TRBJ2-7	TRBV10-3	-	-	CAISDTGTRAYEQYF	TGTGCCATCAGTGATACCGGGACAAGGGCCTACGAGCAGTACTTC
TRBJ2-1	TRBV19	-	-	CASSIRLGSSYNEQFF	TGTGCCAGTAGTATAAGGCTGGGGAGCTCCTACAATGAGCAGTTCTTC
TRBJ2-2	TRBV13	-	TRBD2	CASSASGSSGTGELFF	TGTGCCAGCAGCGCCAGCGGGAGCTCCGGCACCGGGGAGCTGTTTTTT
TRBJ1-5	TRBV9	-	TRBD1	CASSLTGEGYQPQHF	TGTGCCAGCAGCTTGACAGGGGAAGGGTATCAGCCCCAGCATTTT
TRBJ2-7	TRBV30	-	-	CAWSPNRYEQYF	TGTGCCTGGAGTCCGAATCGATACGAGCAGTACTTC
TRBJ2-5	TRBV11-1	-	-	CASSPPGGQVETQYF	TGTGCCAGCAGCCCCCCGGGGGGACAGGTTGAGACCCAGTACTTC